Below, one TCR beta chain is given with its context. What it binds is unknown. Measured with immunoSEQ multiplex PCR; TCRdb has only the in-frame clones, and not every one. The table includes about 170,000 clones, just under 95% detected once. CDR1 and CDR2 from the germline V gene are MNHEY and SVGAGI. This CDR3 region has 14 residues. V lost 2 bases to trimming and J lost 4 bases; unmatched junction nucleotides: 3. The data are from a study of T cell responses to AZD1222 COVID-19 vaccine. Study overall: Samples with a second dose at about 4 or about 12 weeks were pooled together.

Findings and caveats of the study: Mostly white British, mostly female donors; authors suggested clonal diversity may be underestimated. Spike-specific TCR breadth and depth both grew after two AZD1222 doses.

The sequencing used peripheral blood, collected on day 0 of AZD1222 vaccination. This TCR was recovered from an adult in good health. This chain uses TRBV6-5 with TRBJ2-5; 8 bases are a match to TRBD2. CDR3 sequence: CASSYPGGGETQYF. CDR3 coding DNA: TGTGCCAGCAGTTACCCCGGGGGGGGAGAGACCCAGTACTTC.